These T cell receptor beta chains were read from a single sample in a study of CD8+CD57+ T cells in acquired aplastic anemia. Using its own MiXCR run on the reads, TCRdb lists one record per CDR3 protein. The profile covers over 250,000 distinct CDR3 sequences, with roughly 59% appearing a single time and 1.3% taken by the ten largest. Sequencing used sorted CD4+, CD8+, or CD8+CD57+ T cells (not recorded which) from PBMCs. These receptors were taken from a human donor with aplastic anemia. Both conserved end residues are part of each CDR3. The D gene is left open where the match is weak. Clone size appears in some rows only: once, few, many, or a class for an expanded clone.

abundance,d_gene,j_gene,v_gene,CDR3nt,CDR3aa
many,NA,TRBJ2-1,TRBV12-3/TRBV12-4,TGTGCCAGCAGTTTCGTGGGCGGCCTTGTCTCCTACAATGAGCAGTTCTTC,CASSFVGGLVSYNEQFF
NA,TRBD2,TRBJ2-2,TRBV2,TGTGCCAGCAAAAGACTAGCGGGAGTGGTGACGGGGGAGCTGTTTTTT,CASKRLAGVVTGELFF
NA,TRBD1,TRBJ2-1,TRBV7-8,TGTGCCAGCAGCCTGGCTCAGGGGGCGCGGTTCGATGAGCAGTTCTTC,CASSLAQGARFDEQFF
NA,NA,TRBJ2-7,TRBV7-9,TGTGCCGGCAGCCGGACGCAAGACACCTCCTACGAGCAGTACTTC,CAGSRTQDTSYEQYF
NA,NA,TRBJ2-5,TRBV5-8,TGTGCCAGCAGCCGACGGACGGGATATCAAGAGACCCAGTACTTC,CASSRRTGYQETQYF
NA,NA,TRBJ1-1,TRBV5-1,TGCGCCAGCACCCGGGGGGGGGCTTGGACTGAAGCTTTCTTT,CASTRGGAWTEAFF
NA,NA,TRBJ2-1,TRBV2,TGTGCCAGCAGTGGGGAAAATGAGCAGTTCTTC,CASSGENEQFF
many,NA,TRBJ1-1,TRBV28,TGTGCCAGCAGTTCCCCCCGGGGGCTGAACACTGAAGCTTTCTTT,CASSSPRGLNTEAFF
NA,TRBD1,TRBJ1-2,TRBV5-1,TGCGCCAGCAGCTTGACAGGGGGCTTTAACTATGGCTACACCTTC,CASSLTGGFNYGYTF
many,NA,TRBJ2-5,TRBV5-1,TGCGCCAGCAGCTTGGGCGCAGGGCCGGATACGGAGACCCAGTACTTC,CASSLGAGPDTETQYF
NA,NA,TRBJ1-2,TRBV20-1,TGCAGTGCTAAGGACTGGCGCTATGGCTACACCTTC,CSAKDWRYGYTF
NA,NA,TRBJ2-7,TRBV19,TGTGCCAGTAAGCAAGGGGGGCAGACCGGGGAGCTGTACTTC,CASKQGGQTGELYF
NA,TRBD2,TRBJ2-7,TRBV6-6,TGTGCCAGCAGGGTAGCGGGGGTATACGAGCAGTACTTC,CASRVAGVYEQYF
NA,TRBD2,TRBJ2-2,TRBV19,TGTGCCAGTAGTTCCAGCGGGAGGGCCGGGGAGCTGTTTTTT,CASSSSGRAGELFF
many,TRBD1,TRBJ2-5,TRBV20-1,TGCAGTGCCATCGTCCCGGGACAGGGACAGGGAGGGAAAGAGACCCAGTACTTC,CSAIVPGQGQGGKETQYF
NA,TRBD2,TRBJ2-7,TRBV7-3,TGTGCCAGCAGCGTACGGGCGGGAGTGAACGAGCAGTACTTC,CASSVRAGVNEQYF
few,NA,TRBJ2-7,TRBV29-1,TGCAGCGTTGAAGTGGGCGATTTGGGGTACGAGCAGTACTTC,CSVEVGDLGYEQYF
many,NA,TRBJ2-2,TRBV7-3,TGTGCCAGCAGCTTAAAAGGAACCGGGGAGCTGTTTTTT,CASSLKGTGELFF
NA,NA,TRBJ1-5,TRBV20-1,TGCAGTGCTAGAGATTCGGCCTACCAGCATTTT,CSARDSAYQHF
NA,NA,TRBJ1-1,TRBV29-1,TGCAGCGTTTCCGGGACGGTGAACACTGAAGCTTTCTTT,CSVSGTVNTEAFF
NA,NA,TRBJ2-1,TRBV9,TGTGCCAGCAGCGTAGCTAGCAATGAGCAGTTCTTC,CASSVASNEQFF
NA,NA,TRBJ2-1,TRBV15,TGTGCCACCAGTCCCAATGACAATGAGCAGTTCTTC,CATSPNDNEQFF
many,NA,TRBJ2-3,TRBV5-8,TGTGCCAGCAGCGCACCAGCACGCACAGATACGCAGTATTTT,CASSAPARTDTQYF
many,TRBD2,TRBJ2-1,TRBV12-3/TRBV12-4,TGTGCCAGCAGACTAGCGGATGCCTACAATGAGCAGTTCTTC,CASRLADAYNEQFF
NA,TRBD1,TRBJ2-7,TRBV6-1,TGTGCCAGCAGCGCCCGGGACAGGGGTGTCTACGAGCAGTACTTC,CASSARDRGVYEQYF
NA,NA,TRBJ1-1,TRBV7-9,TGTGCCAGCAGCTTCACGGACGGATATGAAGCTTTCTTT,CASSFTDGYEAFF
NA,NA,TRBJ1-5,TRBV7-9,TGTGCCAGCAGCCCAGAGGGGGAGCCCCAGCATTTT,CASSPEGEPQHF
NA,NA,TRBJ1-2,TRBV20-1,TGCAGTGCTAGTGGGCAGGGAGGTGGGGACACCTTC,CSASGQGGGDTF
many,NA,TRBJ1-5,TRBV5-1,TGCGCCAGCAGCCTGGAGGCGGGGTATCAGCCCCAGCATTTT,CASSLEAGYQPQHF
few,TRBD1,TRBJ1-5,TRBV2,TGTGCCAGCAAATCGACAGGGGGCGGCAATCAGCCCCAGCATTTT,CASKSTGGGNQPQHF
few,TRBD2,TRBJ2-5,TRBV7-2,TGTGCCAGCAGCCGGACTAGCGGGAGCGGAGAGACCCAGTACTTC,CASSRTSGSGETQYF
few,TRBD1,TRBJ1-6,TRBV7-8,TGTGCCAGCAGCCGTACAGGGGTGGAATCACCCCTCCACTTT,CASSRTGVESPLHF
many,NA,TRBJ2-7,TRBV5-1,TGCGCCAGCAGCCCGGGACCACTGGAACGAGAGCAGTACTTC,CASSPGPLEREQYF
NA,NA,TRBJ1-1,TRBV2,TGTGCCAGCAGTGAGTGGGTGGACACTGAAGCTTTCTTT,CASSEWVDTEAFF
NA,NA,TRBJ1-2,TRBV10-3,TGTGCCATCCAGGGAGGAGGAGCAGAGGGCTATGGCTACACCTTC,CAIQGGGAEGYGYTF
many,NA,TRBJ2-3,TRBV11-2,TGTGCCAGCAGAACCAGAGAGCTTAATACGCAGTATTTT,CASRTRELNTQYF
many,NA,TRBJ1-2,TRBV2,TGTGCCAGCAGTGACGACAGATTGAGTTATGGCTACACCTTC,CASSDDRLSYGYTF
NA,NA,TRBJ1-3,TRBV10-3,TGTGCCATCAGTGAGTCTACAGGGGGAAACACCATATATTTT,CAISESTGGNTIYF
NA,NA,TRBJ2-7,TRBV7-3,TGTGCCAGCAGCTTAGGGGGAATGGGGAAAGACGAGCAGTACTTC,CASSLGGMGKDEQYF
NA,TRBD2,TRBJ2-7,TRBV10-2,TGTGCCAGCAGCTCCCGACTAGCGGCCTACGAGCAGTACTTC,CASSSRLAAYEQYF
NA,NA,TRBJ1-2,TRBV5-6,TGTGCCAGCAGCTTGGGGACCTCGGATGGCTACACCTTC,CASSLGTSDGYTF
NA,NA,TRBJ2-4,TRBV7-6,TGTGCCAGCAGCTCATCCAGGGTATGGTACTTC,CASSSSRVWYF
once,NA,TRBJ2-5,TRBV29-1,TGCAGCGTTGACGGGGGCCCTTTCGGGACCCAGTACTTC,CSVDGGPFGTQYF
many,NA,TRBJ2-2,TRBV29-1,TGCAGCGGCCAACGGAGCGGGAACACCGGGGAGCTGTTTTTT,CSGQRSGNTGELFF
NA,TRBD1,TRBJ2-1,TRBV15,TGTGCCACCAGCAGAGGTGACAGGGTGGGATTCAATGAGCAGTTCTTC,CATSRGDRVGFNEQFF
NA,TRBD1,TRBJ2-3,TRBV5-1,TGCGCCAGCAGCTTGGGACAGGGGAGCACAGATACGCAGTATTTT,CASSLGQGSTDTQYF